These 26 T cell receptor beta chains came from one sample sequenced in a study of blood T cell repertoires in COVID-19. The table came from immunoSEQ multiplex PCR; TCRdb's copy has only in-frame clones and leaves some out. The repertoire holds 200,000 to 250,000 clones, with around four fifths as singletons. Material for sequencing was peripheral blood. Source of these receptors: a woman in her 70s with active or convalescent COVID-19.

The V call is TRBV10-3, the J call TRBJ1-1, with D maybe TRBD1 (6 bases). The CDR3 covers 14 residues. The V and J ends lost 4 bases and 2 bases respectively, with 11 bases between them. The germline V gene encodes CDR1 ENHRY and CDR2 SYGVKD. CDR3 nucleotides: TGTGCCATCAGTGTGGACAGTATAAACACTGAAGCTTTCTTT. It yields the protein CAISVDSINTEAFF.

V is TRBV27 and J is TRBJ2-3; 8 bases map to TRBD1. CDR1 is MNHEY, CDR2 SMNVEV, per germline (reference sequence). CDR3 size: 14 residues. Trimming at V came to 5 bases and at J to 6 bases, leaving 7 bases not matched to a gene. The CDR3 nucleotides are TGTGCCAGCAGTCGACAGGGGCGGTCCGATACGCAGTATTTT. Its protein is CASSRQGRSDTQYF.

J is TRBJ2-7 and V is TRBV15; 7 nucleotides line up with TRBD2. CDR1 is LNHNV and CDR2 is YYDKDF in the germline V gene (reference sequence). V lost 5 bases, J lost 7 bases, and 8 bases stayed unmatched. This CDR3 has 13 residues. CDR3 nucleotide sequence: TGTGCCACCAGCTCGGGAGGCTCTAGGGAGCAGTACTTC. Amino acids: CATSSGGSREQYF.

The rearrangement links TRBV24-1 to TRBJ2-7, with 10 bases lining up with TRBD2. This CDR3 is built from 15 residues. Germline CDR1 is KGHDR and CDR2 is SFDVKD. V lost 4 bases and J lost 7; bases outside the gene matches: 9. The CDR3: CATSDPEREGGEQYF. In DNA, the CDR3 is TGTGCCACCAGTGACCCGGAGCGGGAGGGCGGGGAGCAGTACTTC.

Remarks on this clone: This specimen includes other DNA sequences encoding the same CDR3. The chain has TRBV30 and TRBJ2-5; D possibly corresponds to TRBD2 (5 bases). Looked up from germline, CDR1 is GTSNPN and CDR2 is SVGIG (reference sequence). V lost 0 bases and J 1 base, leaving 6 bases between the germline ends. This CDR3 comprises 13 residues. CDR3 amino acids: CAWSVGVQETQYF. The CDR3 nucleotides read TGTGCCTGGAGTGTCGGGGTCCAAGAGACCCAGTACTTC.

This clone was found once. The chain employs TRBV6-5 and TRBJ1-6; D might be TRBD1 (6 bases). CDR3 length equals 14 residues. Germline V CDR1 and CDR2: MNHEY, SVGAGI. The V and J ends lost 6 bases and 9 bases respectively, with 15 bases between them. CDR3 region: CASSLTGIASPLHF. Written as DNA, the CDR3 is TGTGCCAGCAGCCTAACAGGGATAGCTTCACCCCTCCACTTT.

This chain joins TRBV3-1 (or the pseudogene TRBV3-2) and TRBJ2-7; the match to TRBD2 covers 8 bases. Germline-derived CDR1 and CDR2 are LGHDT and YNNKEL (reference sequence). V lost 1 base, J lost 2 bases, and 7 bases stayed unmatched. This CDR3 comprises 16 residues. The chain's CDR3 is CASSQAIAGTPYEQYF. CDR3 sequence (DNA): TGTGCCAGCAGCCAAGCCATAGCGGGAACTCCCTACGAGCAGTACTTC.

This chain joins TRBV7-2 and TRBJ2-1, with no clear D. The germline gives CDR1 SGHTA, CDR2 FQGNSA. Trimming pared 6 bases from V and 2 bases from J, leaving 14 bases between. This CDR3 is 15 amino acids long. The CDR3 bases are TGTGCCAGCAGGACCCCTGGCGGCCCCTACAATGAGCAGTTCTTC. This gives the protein CASRTPGGPYNEQFF. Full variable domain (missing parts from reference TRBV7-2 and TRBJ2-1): GAGVSQSPSNKVTEKGKDVELRCDPISGHTALYWYRQSLGQGLEFLIYFQGNSAPDKSGLPSDRFSAERTGGSVSTLTIQRTQQEDSAVYLCASRTPGGPYNEQFFGPGTRLTVL.

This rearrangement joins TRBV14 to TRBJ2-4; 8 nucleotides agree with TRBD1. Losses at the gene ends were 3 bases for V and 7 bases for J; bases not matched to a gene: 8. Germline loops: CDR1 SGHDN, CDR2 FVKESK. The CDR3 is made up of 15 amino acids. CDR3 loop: CASSQNNRGWNIQYF. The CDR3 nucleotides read TGTGCCAGCAGCCAGAACAACAGGGGGTGGAACATTCAGTACTTC.

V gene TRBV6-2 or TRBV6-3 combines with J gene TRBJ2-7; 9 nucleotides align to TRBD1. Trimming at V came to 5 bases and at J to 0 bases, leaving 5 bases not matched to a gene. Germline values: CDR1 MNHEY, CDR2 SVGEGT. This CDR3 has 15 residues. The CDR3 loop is CASSGPGQGSYEQYF. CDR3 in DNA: TGTGCCAGCAGTGGCCCGGGACAGGGCTCCTACGAGCAGTACTTC.

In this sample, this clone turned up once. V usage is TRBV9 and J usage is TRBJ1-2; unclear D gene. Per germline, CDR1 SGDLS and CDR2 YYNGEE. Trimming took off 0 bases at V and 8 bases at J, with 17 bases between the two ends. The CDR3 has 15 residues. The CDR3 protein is CASSVENSQPAGYTF. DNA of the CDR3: TGTGCCAGCAGCGTAGAAAACAGTCAGCCCGCGGGCTACACCTTC. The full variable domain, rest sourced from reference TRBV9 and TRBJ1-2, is DSGVTQTPKHLITATGQRVTLRCSPRSGDLSVYWYQQSLDQGLQFLIQYYNGEERAKGNILERFSAQQFPDLHSELNLSSLELGDSALYFCASSVENSQPAGYTFGSGTRLTVV.

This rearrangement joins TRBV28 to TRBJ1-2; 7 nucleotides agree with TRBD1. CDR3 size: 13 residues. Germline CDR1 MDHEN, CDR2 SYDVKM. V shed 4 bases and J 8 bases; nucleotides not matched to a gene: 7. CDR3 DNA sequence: TGTGCCAGCAGTTCTAGACAGGGAGGCGGCTACACCTTC. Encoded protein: CASSSRQGGGYTF.

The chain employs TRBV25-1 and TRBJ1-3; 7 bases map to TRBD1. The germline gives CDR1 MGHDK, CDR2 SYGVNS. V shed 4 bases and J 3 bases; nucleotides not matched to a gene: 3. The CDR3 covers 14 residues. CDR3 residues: CASSAQGGGNTIYF. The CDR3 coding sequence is TGTGCCAGCAGTGCTCAGGGGGGTGGAAACACCATATATTTT.

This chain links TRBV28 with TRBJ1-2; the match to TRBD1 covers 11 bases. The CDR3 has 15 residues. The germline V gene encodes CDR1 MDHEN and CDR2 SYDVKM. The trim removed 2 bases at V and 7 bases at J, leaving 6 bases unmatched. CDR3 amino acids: CASSLIGTGGGGYTF. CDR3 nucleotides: TGTGCCAGCAGTTTAATAGGGACAGGGGGGGGTGGCTACACCTTC.

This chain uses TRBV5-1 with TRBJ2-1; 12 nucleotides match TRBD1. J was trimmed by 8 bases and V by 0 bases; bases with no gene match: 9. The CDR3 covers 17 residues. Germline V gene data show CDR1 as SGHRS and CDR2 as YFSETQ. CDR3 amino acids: CASSLVGPGQGADEQFF. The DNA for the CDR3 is TGCGCCAGCAGCTTGGTGGGACCGGGACAGGGGGCAGATGAGCAGTTCTTC.

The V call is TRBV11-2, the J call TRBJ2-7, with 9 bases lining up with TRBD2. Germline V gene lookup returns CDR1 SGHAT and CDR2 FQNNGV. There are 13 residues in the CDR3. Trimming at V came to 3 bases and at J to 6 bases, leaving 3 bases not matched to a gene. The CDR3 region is CASSFSGGVEQYF. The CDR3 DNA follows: TGTGCCAGCAGCTTTAGCGGGGGCGTCGAGCAGTACTTC.

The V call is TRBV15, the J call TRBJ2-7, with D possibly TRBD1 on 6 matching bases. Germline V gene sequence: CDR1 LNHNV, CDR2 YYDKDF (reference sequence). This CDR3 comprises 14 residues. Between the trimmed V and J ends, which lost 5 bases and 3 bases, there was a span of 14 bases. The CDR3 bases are TGTGCCACCAGCGTTCAGACACAGGGCTACGAGCAGTACTTC. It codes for CATSVQTQGYEQYF.

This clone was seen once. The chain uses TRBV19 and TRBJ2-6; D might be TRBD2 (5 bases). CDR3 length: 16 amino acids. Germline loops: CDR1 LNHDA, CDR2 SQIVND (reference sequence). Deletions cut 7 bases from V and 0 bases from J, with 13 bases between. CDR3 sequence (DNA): TGTGCCAGTAAAGATCCGGGAAGCTCTGGGGCCAACGTCCTGACTTTC. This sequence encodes CASKDPGSSGANVLTF.

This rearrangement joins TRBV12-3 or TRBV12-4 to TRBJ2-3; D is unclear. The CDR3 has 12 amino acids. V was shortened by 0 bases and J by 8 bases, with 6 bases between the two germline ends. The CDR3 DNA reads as TGTGCCAGCAGTTTAGCCCAGTCTACGCAGTATTTT. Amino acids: CASSLAQSTQYF.

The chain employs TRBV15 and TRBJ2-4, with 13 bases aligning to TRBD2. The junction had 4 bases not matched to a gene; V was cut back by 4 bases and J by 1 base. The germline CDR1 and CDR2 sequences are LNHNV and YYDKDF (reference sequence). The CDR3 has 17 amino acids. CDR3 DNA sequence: TGTGCCACCAGCAACGGACTAGCGGGAGTCGCCAAAAACATTCAGTACTTC. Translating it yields CATSNGLAGVAKNIQYF.

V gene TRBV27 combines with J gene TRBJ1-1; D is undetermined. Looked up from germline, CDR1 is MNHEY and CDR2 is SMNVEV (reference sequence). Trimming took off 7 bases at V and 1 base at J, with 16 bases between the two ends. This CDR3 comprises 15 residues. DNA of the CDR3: TGTGCCAGCACCCCCCGAGGTCGGGGGAACACTGAAGCTTTCTTT. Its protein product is CASTPRGRGNTEAFF.

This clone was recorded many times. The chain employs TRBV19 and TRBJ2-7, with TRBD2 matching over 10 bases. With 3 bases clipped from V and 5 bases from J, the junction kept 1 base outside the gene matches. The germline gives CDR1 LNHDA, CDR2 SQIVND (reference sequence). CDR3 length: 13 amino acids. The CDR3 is CASSMSGRDEQYF. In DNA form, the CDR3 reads TGTGCCAGTAGTATGAGCGGGAGGGACGAGCAGTACTTC.

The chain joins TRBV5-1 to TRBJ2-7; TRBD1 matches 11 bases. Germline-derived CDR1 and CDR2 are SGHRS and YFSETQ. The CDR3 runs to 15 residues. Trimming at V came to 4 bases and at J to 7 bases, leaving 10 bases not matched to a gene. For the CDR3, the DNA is TGCGCCAGCAGCCCGGACAGGGGGCTTTCGAGGGAGCAGTACTTC. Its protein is CASSPDRGLSREQYF. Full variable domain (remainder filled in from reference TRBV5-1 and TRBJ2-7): KAGVTQTPRYLIKTRGQQVTLSCSPISGHRSVSWYQQTPGQGLQFLFEYFSETQRNKGNFPGRFSGRQFSNSRSEMNVSTLELGDSALYLCASSPDRGLSREQYFGPGTRLTVT.

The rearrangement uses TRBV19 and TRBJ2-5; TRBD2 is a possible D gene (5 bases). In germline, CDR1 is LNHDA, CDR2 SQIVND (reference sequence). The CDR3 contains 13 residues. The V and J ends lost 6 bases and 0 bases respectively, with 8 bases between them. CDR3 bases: TGTGCCAGTAGCGAGGGAGACCAAGAGACCCAGTACTTC. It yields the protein CASSEGDQETQYF.

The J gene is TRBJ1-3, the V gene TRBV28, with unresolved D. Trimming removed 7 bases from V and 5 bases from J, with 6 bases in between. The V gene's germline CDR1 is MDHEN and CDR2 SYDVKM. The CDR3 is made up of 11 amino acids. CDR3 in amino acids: CASTVRNTIYF. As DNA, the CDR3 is TGTGCCAGCACCGTAAGAAACACCATATATTTT.

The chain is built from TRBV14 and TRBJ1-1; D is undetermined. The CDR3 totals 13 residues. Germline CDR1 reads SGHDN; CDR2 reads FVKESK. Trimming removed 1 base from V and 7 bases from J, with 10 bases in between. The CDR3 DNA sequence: TGTGCCAGCAGCCAAGGGTCGGGTAGTGAAGCTTTCTTT. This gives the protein CASSQGSGSEAFF.